This T cell receptor beta chain was sequenced for a study of chemoradiotherapy in HPV16-positive cancers. Study results and caveats: In HPV16-positive patients, HPV-responsive T-cell expansion tracked better recurrence-free survival.

This table comes from immunoSEQ multiplex PCR, and its TCRdb copy is limited to in-frame clones, with some not included. Here the sample spans tens of thousands of clones, roughly 94% being singletons. Germline CDR1 and CDR2: SQVTM and ANQGSEA. This CDR3 is built from 14 residues. The junction had 7 bases not matched to a gene; V was cut back by 6 bases and J by 2 bases. In regard to this clone: Its specificity is not known.

Sampling took place from a patient who underwent chemoradiotherapy. The chain links TRBV29-1 to TRBJ2-1, with TRBD2 matching over 7 bases. The source of this sequence is a human donor with HPV-associated anogenital cancer. The CDR3 sequence is CSVRGLGTYNEQFF. The CDR3, as DNA: TGCAGCGTCCGCGGACTAGGCACCTACAATGAGCAGTTCTTC.